This T cell receptor beta chain stems from a study of cytomegalovirus exposure and HLA in healthy donors. The wider study: Around 180 million T cells yielded 100 million or so unique TCR beta sequences in earlier analysis.

Vbeta (60) and Jbeta (13) primers were used in the PCR. Clones were sequenced by immunoSEQ multiplex PCR, and TCRdb holds only the in-frame ones, with some missing. The table records about 150,000 clones, 65% to 75% of them present only once. There are a few counts of this clone. Its target is not known. The V and J ends lost 1 base and 7 bases, in that order; junction bases with no gene match: 10. This CDR3 comprises 16 residues. Germline assignment: CDR1 SEHNR and CDR2 FQNEAQ (reference sequence). Study conclusions and caveats: Accurate prediction of HLA-A and HLA-B alleles (for most subjects) was reportedly achieved from TCR beta sequences. TRBV6-2, TRBV6-3 and some other V segments were unresolvable in 87-base-pair reads.

This TCR was sampled from a man aged 25 to 45 in good health and CMV-seronegative. The chain carries TRBV7-9 and TRBJ2-7; 10 bases match TRBD2. Specimen: PBMCs. The CDR3 bases are TGTGCCAGCAGCTTAGAGGGCAGCGGGGGGGCCAGGGAGCAGTACTTC. Protein: CASSLEGSGGAREQYF.